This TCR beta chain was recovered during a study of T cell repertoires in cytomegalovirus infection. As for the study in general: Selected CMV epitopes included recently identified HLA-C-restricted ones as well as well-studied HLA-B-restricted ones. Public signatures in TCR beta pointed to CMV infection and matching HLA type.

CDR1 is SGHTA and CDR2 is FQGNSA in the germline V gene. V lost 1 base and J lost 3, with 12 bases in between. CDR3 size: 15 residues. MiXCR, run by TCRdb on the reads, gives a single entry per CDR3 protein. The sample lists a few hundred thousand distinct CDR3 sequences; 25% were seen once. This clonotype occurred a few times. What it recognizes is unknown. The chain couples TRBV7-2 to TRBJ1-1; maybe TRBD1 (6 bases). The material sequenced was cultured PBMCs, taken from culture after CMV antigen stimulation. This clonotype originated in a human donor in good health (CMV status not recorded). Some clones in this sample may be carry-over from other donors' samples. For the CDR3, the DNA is TGTGCCAGCAGCTTAGTGACAAAGGGGGACACTGAAGCTTTCTTT. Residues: CASSLVTKGDTEAFF.